This T cell receptor beta chain derives from a study of blood T cell repertoires in COVID-19. The method was immunoSEQ multiplex PCR; TCRdb's version includes in-frame clones alone and lacks a portion of them. The table records approximately 200,000 clones, about 85% of them present only once. The germline CDR1 and CDR2 sequences are MNHEY and SMNVEV (reference sequence). There are 16 residues in the CDR3. Trimming removed 6 bases from V and 1 base from J; junction bases left unmatched: 9. This clonotype originated in a man aged 25-40 years who had recovered from COVID-19. Sequencing used PBMCs or T cells enriched from blood (not recorded which). This chain connects TRBV27 to TRBJ2-5, with 9 bases lining up with TRBD2. The CDR3 region is CASSRFASGVQETQYF. The CDR3 DNA sequence: TGTGCCAGCAGCCGGTTTGCTAGCGGGGTCCAAGAGACCCAGTACTTC.